These T cell receptor beta chains were read from a single sample in a study of siplizumab effects on memory and regulatory T cells. Clones were read by immunoSEQ multiplex PCR, and TCRdb kept only the in-frame ones, dropping some. The repertoire holds under 100,000 clones, with around 94% as singletons. The source material was non-Treg CD4+ T cells sorted from blood. Every receptor here comes from a human donor in good health. Each CDR3 is given with its conserved first and last residue. The order of the fields is J gene, V gene, clone size, D gene, CDR3 protein, CDR3 DNA. A D gene is named only where the DNA matches it firmly. Clone sizes are given selectively: once, few, many, or a class where the clone is expanded.

TRBJ2-5,TRBV30,.,TRBD1,CAWTRDRGETQYF,TGTGCCTGGACTCGCGACAGGGGAGAGACCCAGTACTTC
TRBJ2-4,TRBV28,.,.,CASSLPVGAKNIQYF,TGTGCCAGCAGCCTGCCGGTAGGGGCCAAAAACATTCAGTACTTC
TRBJ1-1,TRBV28,.,.,CASRENTEAFF,TGTGCCAGCAGGGAAAACACTGAAGCTTTCTTT
TRBJ2-3,TRBV7-2,.,.,CASSLVRETQYF,TGTGCCAGCAGCTTAGTCCGGGAGACGCAGTATTTT
TRBJ2-3,TRBV2,.,.,CASSGDTQYF,TGTGCCAGCAGCGGAGATACGCAGTATTTT
TRBJ1-1,TRBV5-1,.,TRBD1,CASSLGGQGRYTEAFF,TGCGCCAGCAGCTTGGGGGGACAGGGGCGTTACACTGAAGCTTTCTTT
TRBJ2-7,TRBV19,.,TRBD2,CASSPRPSGSFSYEQYF,TGTGCCAGTAGTCCGCGACCTAGCGGGAGTTTCTCCTACGAGCAGTACTTC
TRBJ2-3,TRBV10-1,.,TRBD2,CASSESPGLDSDTQYF,TGCGCCAGCAGTGAGTCCCCGGGACTAGATTCGGATACGCAGTATTTT
TRBJ2-2,TRBV7-2,.,.,CASSFLIGELFF,TGTGCCAGCAGCTTTCTCATCGGGGAGCTGTTTTTT
TRBJ2-7,TRBV7-2,.,.,CASSLVRAGAYEQYF,TGTGCCAGCAGCTTAGTCAGGGCAGGAGCCTACGAGCAGTACTTC
TRBJ2-3,TRBV7-8,once,.,CASRVADTQYF,TGTGCCAGCAGGGTGGCAGATACGCAGTATTTT
TRBJ2-2,TRBV6-1,.,.,CASSGSMWDGELFF,TGTGCCAGCAGTGGATCTATGTGGGACGGGGAGCTGTTTTTT
TRBJ1-2,TRBV9,.,.,CASSVSGRGYTF,TGTGCCAGCAGCGTATCAGGACGCGGCTACACCTTC
TRBJ2-7,TRBV4-2,.,TRBD2,CASSPGLAGVVEQYF,TGTGCCAGCAGCCCCGGACTAGCGGGAGTGGTAGAGCAGTACTTC
TRBJ2-2,TRBV27,.,TRBD1,CASSLVTGILTGELFF,TGTGCCAGCAGTTTGGTGACAGGGATCCTAACCGGGGAGCTGTTTTTT
TRBJ2-1,TRBV28,.,TRBD1,CASSFSQGAWEQFF,TGTGCCAGCAGTTTCTCCCAGGGGGCTTGGGAGCAGTTCTTC
TRBJ1-3,TRBV6-6,.,.,CASSTKIREGGNTIYF,TGTGCCAGCAGCACAAAGATCAGGGAGGGAGGAAACACCATATATTTT
TRBJ1-4,TRBV30,.,.,CAWSSKPEKLFF,TGTGCCTGGAGCTCAAAGCCGGAAAAACTGTTTTTT
TRBJ1-1,TRBV6-1,once,.,CASSESGSRGAFF,TGTGCCAGCAGTGAGTCAGGGTCCCGCGGTGCTTTCTTT
TRBJ1-5,TRBV6-5,.,TRBD1,CASSYSGTGGQPQHF,TGTGCCAGCAGTTACTCCGGGACAGGGGGTCAGCCCCAGCATTTT
TRBJ2-1,TRBV7-9,.,.,CASSANLRGFSCNEQFF,TGTGCCAGCAGCGCAAATCTCAGGGGTTTCTCCTGCAATGAGCAGTTCTTC
TRBJ2-1,TRBV28,.,.,CASSFRVGAGDEQFF,TGTGCCAGCAGTTTTAGGGTGGGGGCCGGGGATGAGCAGTTCTTC
TRBJ1-4,TRBV5-1,.,.,CASKSPATNEKLFF,TGCGCCAGCAAGAGTCCAGCAACTAATGAAAAACTGTTTTTT
TRBJ2-2,TRBV5-1,.,.,CASREAGELFF,TGCGCCAGCAGAGAGGCCGGGGAGCTGTTTTTT
TRBJ2-1,TRBV5-6,once,TRBD1,CASSRFGTVNEQFF,TGTGCCAGCAGCCGATTTGGGACAGTCAATGAGCAGTTCTTC
TRBJ1-3,TRBV7-3,.,TRBD1,CASSPVGTGAGNTIYF,TGTGCCAGCAGCCCCGTAGGGACAGGCGCTGGAAACACCATATATTTT
TRBJ1-6,TRBV27,.,.,CASSRTAAYNSPLHF,TGTGCCAGCAGTCGGACAGCCGCCTATAATTCACCCCTCCACTTT
TRBJ1-2,TRBV7-3,.,.,CAKAQAGTLPTGYTF,TGTGCCAAAGCTCAGGCGGGAACCTTGCCGACTGGCTACACCTTC
TRBJ1-2,TRBV4-1,.,TRBD1,CASSQTGTEANYGYTF,TGCGCCAGCAGCCAAACAGGGACAGAAGCTAACTATGGCTACACCTTC
TRBJ2-7,TRBV28,.,.,CASSPTPSYEQYF,TGTGCCAGCAGCCCAACCCCCAGCTACGAGCAGTACTTC
TRBJ2-5,TRBV27,.,.,CASSLRPGQGLETQYF,TGTGCCAGCAGTTTACGTCCCGGGCAGGGACTAGAGACCCAGTACTTC
TRBJ2-7,TRBV28,.,.,CASSTGSSYEQYF,TGTGCCAGCAGTACAGGTAGCTCCTACGAGCAGTACTTC
TRBJ2-5,TRBV6-1,.,.,CASGAVETQYF,TGTGCCAGCGGAGCCGTAGAGACCCAGTACTTC
TRBJ2-3,TRBV9,.,TRBD2,CASSEGLADSTDTQYF,TGTGCCAGCAGCGAGGGACTAGCGGATAGCACAGATACGCAGTATTTT
TRBJ2-7,TRBV28,.,.,CASTGLEQYF,TGTGCCAGCACAGGGCTCGAGCAGTACTTC
TRBJ2-7,TRBV19,.,TRBD2,CASGTSASSYEQYF,TGTGCCAGTGGGACTAGCGCGAGCTCCTACGAGCAGTACTTC
TRBJ2-7,TRBV4-1,once,.,CASRRAPAYYEQYF,TGCGCCAGCAGACGGGCGCCAGCATACTACGAGCAGTACTTC
TRBJ2-7,TRBV5-8,once,TRBD1,CAIPGQAIAEQYF,TGTGCCATTCCGGGACAGGCTATAGCCGAGCAGTACTTC
TRBJ1-5,TRBV28,.,.,CASSLTRDHQPQHF,TGTGCCAGCAGCTTGACCCGGGACCATCAGCCCCAGCATTTT
TRBJ1-2,TRBV4-1,.,.,CASSQGPAGAYGYTF,TGCGCCAGCAGCCAAGGACCCGCTGGAGCCTATGGCTACACCTTC
TRBJ2-5,TRBV6-6,.,.,CASSYSEETQYF,TGTGCCAGCAGTTACTCGGAAGAGACCCAGTACTTC
TRBJ2-5,TRBV5-1,once,.,CASSLFAGRQETQYF,TGCGCCAGCAGCTTGTTCGCAGGCCGCCAAGAGACCCAGTACTTC
TRBJ1-1,TRBV6-5,.,.,CASSYLYGPDTEAFF,TGTGCCAGCAGTTATCTGTACGGACCGGACACTGAAGCTTTCTTT
TRBJ1-3,TRBV11-2,.,.,CASSSVRGGRNTIYF,TGTGCCAGCAGCTCCGTCCGCGGGGGTAGAAACACCATATATTTT
TRBJ1-1,TRBV7-3,.,.,CASSSGLENTEAFF,TGTGCCAGCAGCTCGGGACTGGAGAACACTGAAGCTTTCTTT
TRBJ2-1,TRBV28,.,.,CASGRRYNEQFF,TGTGCCAGCGGCCGGAGGTACAATGAGCAGTTCTTC
TRBJ2-2,TRBV21-1,.,.,CASSQSIPGWTGELFF,TGTGCCAGCAGCCAAAGCATCCCAGGTTGGACCGGGGAGCTGTTTTTT
TRBJ2-3,TRBV5-1,.,TRBD1,CASRASGTGEADTQYF,TGCGCCAGCAGGGCTTCCGGGACAGGGGAGGCGGATACGCAGTATTTT
TRBJ1-2,TRBV5-1,.,.,CASSLVVNSGYTF,TGCGCCAGCAGCTTGGTCGTTAACTCTGGCTACACCTTC
TRBJ1-5,TRBV30,once,TRBD1,CAWSSTGGNNQPQHF,TGTGCCTGGAGTTCGACAGGGGGCAACAATCAGCCCCAGCATTTT
TRBJ2-7,TRBV9,.,TRBD2,CASSVLAGGTEQYF,TGTGCCAGCAGCGTACTAGCGGGAGGCACTGAGCAGTACTTC
TRBJ2-7,TRBV28,.,TRBD1,CASSLPVGTGYF,TGTGCCAGCAGTTTACCCGTAGGGACAGGGTACTTC
TRBJ2-1,TRBV5-1,.,.,CASSLASGARRQNEQFF,TGCGCCAGCAGCTTGGCCTCAGGAGCCCGACGCCAGAATGAGCAGTTCTTC
TRBJ2-1,TRBV7-3,.,TRBD2,CASSLTSGDYNEQFF,TGTGCCAGCAGCCTCACTAGCGGGGATTACAATGAGCAGTTCTTC
TRBJ1-5,TRBV7-9,.,TRBD1,CASSLGDSQNQPQHF,TGTGCCAGCAGCTTAGGGGACAGCCAAAATCAGCCCCAGCATTTT